Listed below are T cell receptor beta chains from one sample, sequenced in a study of CD8+ T cells in alopecia areata. Assay: immunoSEQ multiplex PCR; the TCRdb copy retains only in-frame clones and omits some. Of roughly 140,000 clones detected, about 51% appear once; the ten largest clones hold roughly 0.92%. This material consisted of CD4+ T cells sorted from blood, taken at week 0. The receptors shown here come from a human donor with alopecia areata. The CDR3 runs from the conserved cysteine through the conserved F or W. Each record gives: clone size, V gene, J gene, D gene, CDR3 DNA, CDR3 protein. A D gene is named only where the DNA matches it firmly. Rows may omit the clone size; those that give it use once, few, many or a size class.

>-|TRBV20-1|TRBJ2-7|-
TGCAGTGCTAGTGACTACTACGAGCAGTACTTC
CSASDYYEQYF
>-|TRBV6-6|TRBJ2-3|TRBD1
TGTGCCAGCAGCAAAAATAACAGGGGGCGCGGGGATACGCAGTATTTT
CASSKNNRGRGDTQYF
>few|TRBV14|TRBJ1-1|-
TGTGCCAGCAGCAGACTTTGGGTCGCTGAAGCTTTCTTT
CASSRLWVAEAFF
>-|TRBV19|TRBJ2-5|-
TGTGCCAGTAGTGGAGGTGAAGAGACCCAGTACTTC
CASSGGEETQYF
>-|TRBV19|TRBJ1-2|TRBD1
TGTGCCAGTAGATCCGGGACAGGAAACTATGGCTACACCTTC
CASRSGTGNYGYTF
>-|TRBV6-6|TRBJ1-5|TRBD1
TGTGCCAGCAGGGAGGGGGCGAACAATCAGCCCCAGCATTTT
CASREGANNQPQHF
>-|TRBV7-9|TRBJ1-1|-
TGTGCCAGCAGCTTAGGGGGAAGGGGTACTGAAGCTTTCTTT
CASSLGGRGTEAFF
>few|TRBV25-1|TRBJ1-5|-
TGTGCCAGCAGTGAATTAGGGAATCAGCCCCAGCATTTT
CASSELGNQPQHF
>-|TRBV12-2|TRBJ2-3|-
TGTGCAAGTCGCTCTCAGGGGCGGTCCACAGATACGCAGTATTTT
CASRSQGRSTDTQYF
>many|TRBV27|TRBJ2-3|-
TGTGCCAGCAGTTTAACACTCCTCACAGATACGCAGTATTTT
CASSLTLLTDTQYF
>-|TRBV29-1|TRBJ2-7|-
TGCAGCGTAAGAGGAAATGTCTACGAGCAGTACTTC
CSVRGNVYEQYF
>few|TRBV28|TRBJ1-3|-
TGTGCCAGCAGTTTAGGAGGGATCTCTGGAAACACCATATATTTT
CASSLGGISGNTIYF
>-|TRBV7-9|TRBJ1-1|-
TGTGCCAGCAGCTCGCGTTACGAGAACACTGAAGCTTTCTTT
CASSSRYENTEAFF
>few|TRBV4-2|TRBJ1-2|TRBD1
TGTGCCAGCAGCCCAGGGGGCGCTTACTATGGCTACACCTTC
CASSPGGAYYGYTF
>few|TRBV5-1|TRBJ2-7|-
TGCGCCAGCAGCTTGACGAGGGGCTACGAGCAGTACTTC
CASSLTRGYEQYF
>-|TRBV7-2|TRBJ1-1|-
TGTGCCAGCAGCTTAGCCGGGAATGATGAAGCTTTCTTT
CASSLAGNDEAFF
>-|TRBV29-1|TRBJ2-5|-
TGCAGCGTCCGGGACCCCGGAGAGACCCAGTACTTC
CSVRDPGETQYF
>-|TRBV9|TRBJ2-5|TRBD2
TGTGCCAGCAGCGGACTAGCGGGAGAGACCCAGTACTTC
CASSGLAGETQYF
>-|TRBV11-2|TRBJ2-1|TRBD1
TGTGCCAGCAGCCCGGGACAGACCTACAATGAGCAGTTCTTC
CASSPGQTYNEQFF
>-|TRBV30|TRBJ2-3|TRBD2
TGTGCCTGGTGGGGTCCGACTAGCCCGTATTTT
CAWWGPTSPYF
>-|TRBV7-3|TRBJ1-1|-
TGTGCCAGAAACCGACCCAGCCGAGGACAGAACACTGAAGCTTTCTTT
CARNRPSRGQNTEAFF
>few|TRBV23-1|TRBJ2-3|-
TGCGCCAGCAGTCAATCCAAGTATTTT
CASSQSKYF
>-|TRBV15|TRBJ2-5|TRBD1
TGTGCCACCAGCAGGACAGGGGGCGACGAGACCCAGTACTTC
CATSRTGGDETQYF
>-|TRBV4-1|TRBJ1-5|TRBD1
TGCGCCAGCAGCCTGGGACAGGTTAGCAATCAGCCCCAGCATTTT
CASSLGQVSNQPQHF
>medium-sized|TRBV27|TRBJ2-6|-
TGTGCCAGCAGTTTATCTGGCAGGGCAGCCTCTGGGGCCAACGTCCTGACTTTC
CASSLSGRAASGANVLTF
>-|TRBV19|TRBJ2-1|-
TGTGCCAGTAGTATCGGGTCGGGGGTGGATGAGCAGTTCTTC
CASSIGSGVDEQFF
>-|TRBV6-5|TRBJ2-3|TRBD1
TGTGCCAGCAGTTACTCTTTGACAGGGGGAAGGGGTACGCAGTATTTT
CASSYSLTGGRGTQYF
>-|TRBV27|TRBJ1-4|-
TGTGCCAGCAGTAACGTCAATGAAAAACTGTTTTTT
CASSNVNEKLFF
>once|TRBV4-3|TRBJ1-1|-
TGCGCCAGCAGCCAAGATTGGTCAGGGGAAGCTTTCTTT
CASSQDWSGEAFF
>few|TRBV15|TRBJ2-3|-
TGTGCCACCAGCAGAGCTCTAGGGTCCACAGATACGCAGTATTTT
CATSRALGSTDTQYF
>-|TRBV4-3|TRBJ2-1|-
TGCGCCAGCAGCCAAGGATTTAGGGACCGATACAATGAGCAGTTCTTC
CASSQGFRDRYNEQFF